The rows below give T cell receptor beta chains drawn from one sample of a study of blood T cell repertoires in COVID-19. Assay used: immunoSEQ multiplex PCR; TCRdb lists only in-frame clones, some missing. The sample holds 45,000 to 70,000 clones, approximately 91% seen once. Sequenced: peripheral blood. These receptors originate from a woman in her fifties or sixties with active COVID-19. The CDR3 runs from the conserved cysteine through the conserved F or W.

cdr3_aa	v_call	j_call
CASSPLRTGNEQFF	TRBV3-1/TRBV3-2	TRBJ2-1
CASSDRVEQYF	TRBV2	TRBJ2-7
CTSSQGGSYEQYF	TRBV1	TRBJ2-7
CASSRTELAGEGNEQFF	TRBV4-1	TRBJ2-1
CASSPPPGGKNYGYTF	TRBV5-5	TRBJ1-2
CASSPPGGGAAYEQYF	TRBV6-2/TRBV6-3	TRBJ2-7
CASSEVTGWGSSYNEQFF	TRBV6-1	TRBJ2-1
CASSTNPRTGLAQYF	TRBV6-6	TRBJ2-7
CASGTQGAHEQYF	TRBV27	TRBJ2-7
CASSRDINYGYTF	TRBV2	TRBJ1-2
CASREGASNQPQHF	TRBV2	TRBJ1-5
CASSFSGGNYEQYF	TRBV11-2	TRBJ2-7
CASKRGSNEQFF	TRBV2	TRBJ2-1
CASSESGGRNTEAFF	TRBV10-2	TRBJ1-1
CASSPLTGDPNYGYTF	TRBV18	TRBJ1-2
CASSMMGGSEKLFF	TRBV19	TRBJ1-4
CAWSRGSYTGELFF	TRBV30	TRBJ2-2
CASSSRETQYF	TRBV18	TRBJ2-5
CASSSAGGGTEAFF	TRBV5-1	TRBJ1-1
CASSETFPPLHF	TRBV19	TRBJ1-6
CASSMGGSGANVLTF	TRBV6-5	TRBJ2-6
CASSYIGGQSAFF	TRBV6-2/TRBV6-3	TRBJ1-1
CASIRDRNTGELFF	TRBV5-1	TRBJ2-2
CASSEVVGGAFF	TRBV2	TRBJ1-1
CASSEALVTLVGLNQPQHF	TRBV6-1	TRBJ1-5
CAWSVRQGSSEQYF	TRBV30	TRBJ2-7
CASSEDLGRQETQYF	TRBV21-1	TRBJ2-5
CATSDGTRRRGTDTQYF	TRBV24-1	TRBJ2-3
CASSPGQGQPQHF	TRBV7-7	TRBJ1-5
CASSQGYRAGANVLTF	TRBV4-3	TRBJ2-6
CASSLAAGANYGYTF	TRBV7-2	TRBJ1-2
CASLAGGRNEQFF	TRBV6-5	TRBJ2-1
CASSGLSWYEQFF	TRBV19	TRBJ2-1
CASRPEMGQIYYGYTF	TRBV5-6	TRBJ1-2
CASSLEGGTEAFF	TRBV7-9	TRBJ1-1
CASSSTRDQPQHF	TRBV7-6	TRBJ1-5
CASSVPGQGLSGANVLTF	TRBV25-1	TRBJ2-6
CASSLSGGVGTDTQYF	TRBV5-1	TRBJ2-3
CASSYDRGTQYF	TRBV6-6	TRBJ2-3
CSVAKQGSNYEQYF	TRBV29-1	TRBJ2-7
CASSPRWETQYF	TRBV6-5	TRBJ2-5
CASSPGHHEQYF	TRBV7-6	TRBJ2-7
CASSIGTGHNQPQHF	TRBV6-4	TRBJ1-5
CASSHGAGGAGTQYF	TRBV3-1/TRBV3-2	TRBJ2-5
CASSTGQGMNTGELFF	TRBV5-6	TRBJ2-2
CASSVRDRPYEQYF	TRBV7-2	TRBJ2-7
CASSYRAGWYIQYF	TRBV6-6	TRBJ2-4
CSASARGLAGGTSTDTQYF	TRBV20-1	TRBJ2-3